Listed below are T cell receptor beta chains from one sample, sequenced in a study of cytomegalovirus exposure and HLA in healthy donors. The method was immunoSEQ multiplex PCR; TCRdb's version includes in-frame clones alone and lacks a portion of them. Of roughly 240,000 clones in the sample, 82% are singletons; the top ten hold around 5.7%. Source material: PBMCs. These receptors came from a middle-aged woman in good health and CMV-seropositive. The CDR3 runs from the conserved cysteine through the conserved F or W. The order of the fields is J gene, V gene, clone size, D gene, CDR3 protein, CDR3 DNA. D genes are given only for firm matches. A row's size may be missing; if present it is once, few, many or a size class.

TRBJ2-1,TRBV19,-,-,CASSIDRETYNEQFF,TGTGCCAGTAGTATAGACAGGGAAACCTACAATGAGCAGTTCTTC
TRBJ2-1,TRBV7-9,-,-,CARANGREQFF,TGTGCCAGAGCGAACGGCCGTGAGCAGTTCTTC
TRBJ2-7,TRBV7-3,few,-,CSSSQYPGTWGYEQYF,TGTTCCAGCAGCCAATATCCGGGAACCTGGGGTTACGAGCAGTACTTC
TRBJ1-1,TRBV18,-,-,CASSPQGDTEAFF,TGTGCCAGCTCACCACAGGGAGACACTGAAGCTTTCTTT
TRBJ2-7,TRBV7-9,-,TRBD1,CASSLVGNRGYEQYF,TGTGCCAGCAGCTTAGTCGGTAACAGGGGCTACGAGCAGTACTTC
TRBJ1-1,TRBV6-6,-,TRBD1,CASSYPGQGASEAFF,TGTGCCAGCAGTTACCCCGGACAGGGGGCATCTGAAGCTTTCTTT
TRBJ2-7,TRBV4-3,-,TRBD1,CASSQEGGPGTDAYEQYF,TGCGCCAGCAGCCAAGAAGGGGGCCCCGGGACAGATGCCTACGAGCAGTACTTC
TRBJ1-4,TRBV7-2,-,TRBD1,CASSLYGGTGAEKLFF,TGTGCCAGCAGCTTATATGGCGGGACAGGGGCTGAAAAACTGTTTTTT
TRBJ2-1,TRBV10-2,-,-,CASRGPGSYNEQFF,TGCGCCAGCCGAGGCCCGGGGTCCTACAATGAGCAGTTCTTC
TRBJ1-2,TRBV6-1,-,-,CASSDYGQTSTNYGYTF,TGTGCCAGCAGTGATTACGGACAGACATCTACTAACTATGGCTACACCTTC
TRBJ2-7,TRBV7-3,-,-,CASSLSGESSYEQYF,TGTGCCAGCAGCTTAAGCGGGGAGAGCTCCTACGAGCAGTACTTC
TRBJ1-1,TRBV5-6,-,TRBD1,CASSRDRGAEAFF,TGTGCCAGCAGCCGGGACAGGGGGGCTGAAGCTTTCTTT
TRBJ2-7,TRBV27,-,-,CASSFDPPAGFYEQYF,TGTGCCAGCAGTTTTGATCCACCTGCGGGATTCTACGAGCAGTACTTC